This T cell receptor beta chain originates from a study of shared clonotypes between healthy human individuals. On this clone: Its antigen is not identified. In the same sample, other DNA sequences code for this CDR3.

Replicate PCRs from sorted subsets contained approximately 220 ng DNA, which is around 30,000 T cell genomes. Using immunoSEQ multiplex PCR, the repertoire was profiled, and TCRdb retains in-frame clones only, with some absent. This sample has about 1 million clones, with about three quarters found just once. Study-wide points: Among the subsets, naive ones generally showed larger estimated richness than memory ones.

Germline CDR1 MNHEY, CDR2 SMNVEV (reference sequence). The CDR3 runs 12 residues. Trimming shortened V by 4 bases and J by 10 bases, and 8 bases separated the two germline ends. V gene TRBV27 combines with J gene TRBJ1-6; D might be TRBD1 (5 bases). The specimen sequenced was memory CD4+ T cells sorted from blood. Described subset: CD45RA-negative fraction. This TCR came from a man younger than 35 in good health. The CDR3 loop is CASSYRGSPLHF. The DNA of the CDR3 is TGTGCCAGCAGTTATCGGGGGTCACCCCTCCACTTT.